The clone carrying this TCR beta chain was counted ten times or more. The antigen is not known. This may be a read error: a much more frequent sequence differs by one nucleotide. This CDR3 has 13 amino acids. Germline V gives CDR1 SGHAT, CDR2 FQNNGV. Trimming left V 0 bases short and J 7 bases short, with 6 bases between. A single record per CDR3 protein comes from TCRdb applying MiXCR to the 5' RACE reads. The sample carries 66,000 or so distinct CDR3 sequences, around 3% recorded once. These data come from a study of neurological immune-mediated disorders. Findings of the study overall: HTLV-1-associated myelopathy displayed the greatest TCR clonal expansion, and multiple sclerosis exhibited the smallest, lower than that of healthy controls.

The chain is built from TRBV11-2 and TRBJ2-2; D uncertain. Sequencing was carried out using PBMCs. The sequence derives from a middle-aged man with multiple sclerosis. The CDR3 loop is CASSLDLGGELFF. The CDR3 DNA is TGTGCCAGCAGCTTAGATTTGGGCGGGGAGCTGTTTTTT.